Sequencing of this T cell receptor beta chain was carried out in a study of T cell responses to AZD1222 COVID-19 vaccine. Study-level information: Analysis merged second doses at about 4 or about 12 weeks. Findings and caveats of the study: Regions left unmutated in variants are reportedly the target of nearly half of spike-specific TCRs. Only 5 or 6 people who got AZD1222 tested seropositive at baseline. Mostly white British, mostly female donors; authors suggested clonal diversity may be underestimated.

TCRdb's copy holds only in-frame clones and misses some; the assay was immunoSEQ multiplex PCR. The data contain about 120,000 clones, approximately 92% of them singletons. The CDR3 runs to 15 residues. Trimming took 5 bases from V and 0 from J, leaving 13 bases between them. Germline assignment: CDR1 SGDLS and CDR2 YYNGEE. As concerns this clone: Its antigen is as yet unknown.

The sequenced sample was peripheral blood, obtained on day 0 of AZD1222 vaccination. The chain recombines TRBV9 with TRBJ2-3, with D possibly being TRBD2 (6 bases). The sequence derives from an adult in good health. CDR3 residues: CASSRSSASTDTQYF. CDR3 DNA sequence: TGTGCCAGCAGTCGCTCTAGCGCCAGCACAGATACGCAGTATTTT. The whole variable domain, remainder taken from reference TRBV9 and TRBJ2-3, is DSGVTQTPKHLITATGQRVTLRCSPRSGDLSVYWYQQSLDQGLQFLIQYYNGEERAKGNILERFSAQQFPDLHSELNLSSLELGDSALYFCASSRSSASTDTQYFGPGTRLTVL.